These T cell receptor beta chains were read from a single sample in a study of shared clonotypes between healthy human individuals. Sequenced by immunoSEQ multiplex PCR; TCRdb stores in-frame clones only, minus some. The repertoire includes approximately 2,000,000 clones, around 90% of them detected once, and more than 0.35% sits in the top ten. Sequences were obtained from naive CD4+ T cells from PBMCs. The receptor source for this set is a man younger than 35 in good health. Some clones in this sample may be carry-over from other donors' samples. Each CDR3 is given without its conserved first and last residue. Each record gives: J gene, CDR3 length, V gene, CDR3 protein.

TRBJ1-1 11 TRBV2 ASSEQGGTEAF
TRBJ2-7 12 TRBV11-2 ASSPGGLGDEQY
TRBJ2-5 14 TRBV30 AWSVNRDYYQETQY
TRBJ2-5 11 TRBV11-2 ASTLRWGETQY
TRBJ2-7 12 TRBV7-7 ASSAGTGDYEQY
TRBJ2-7 13 TRBV29-1 SVEPGTGNPYEQY
TRBJ2-3 14 TRBV5-1 ASSPMDSGQGDTQY
TRBJ2-1 12 TRBV19 ASSISGGLNEQF
TRBJ2-7 11 TRBV28 ASSLGSMYEQY
TRBJ2-3 14 TRBV5-1 ASSPGLAVMTDTQY
TRBJ2-7 15 TRBV7-2 ASSLVGTQYLSYEQY
TRBJ1-1 11 TRBV29-1 SANGIMNTEAF
TRBJ2-2 13 TRBV5-1 ASSLGGPQGGELF
TRBJ2-1 15 TRBV5-1 ASSPIGGLAAYNEQF
TRBJ1-1 11 TRBV6-5 ASSNHRGTEAF
TRBJ2-6 16 TRBV19 ASSMEATESSGANVLT
TRBJ2-1 15 TRBV28 ASSLNTGTSVHNEQF
TRBJ2-5 11 TRBV18 ASSAGFQETQY
TRBJ1-5 11 TRBV1 TSSPTENQPQH
TRBJ1-1 11 TRBV2 ASSERTAREAF
TRBJ1-2 11 TRBV9 ASSVGPGWGYT
TRBJ2-7 13 TRBV6-6 ASNPKALPRDEQY
TRBJ1-5 15 TRBV18 ASSPPGSGREDQPQH
TRBJ2-2 12 TRBV11-3 ASSPDRVTGELF
TRBJ1-3 11 TRBV15 ATRLQGSNTIY
TRBJ1-2 9 TRBV21-1 ASRVNYGYT
TRBJ2-7 9 TRBV15 ATSRGGEQY
TRBJ1-1 14 TRBV9 ASSVVAGYMNTEAF
TRBJ2-1 12 TRBV6-1 ASSEIPENNEQF
TRBJ2-3 12 TRBV5-1 ASSLEGGTDTQY
TRBJ1-1 10 TRBV5-6 ASSALFTEAF
TRBJ2-3 12 TRBV27 ASSLGLATDTQY
TRBJ2-7 12 TRBV2 ASSDKGFGHEQY
TRBJ1-5 9 TRBV6-1 ASSAGTFWH
TRBJ1-1 13 TRBV10-3 AIRIQGIRDTEAF
TRBJ1-2 13 TRBV4-3 ASSQSGGQGYGYT
TRBJ1-2 13 TRBV7-2 ASKLWGVDNYGYT
TRBJ2-2 13 TRBV5-1 ASSAPASGTGELF
TRBJ1-3 12 TRBV18 ASSPRGEVHTIY
TRBJ2-1 15 TRBV5-4 ASSQGLAGDLYNEQF
TRBJ2-1 12 TRBV9 ASSVLSGENEQF
TRBJ2-2 13 TRBV30 ACDSGRRGTGELF
TRBJ1-5 12 TRBV28 ASPGTHTGQPQH
TRBJ1-1 13 TRBV6-1 ASSEDHSLNTEAF
TRBJ2-1 12 TRBV19 ASSDRGNYNEQF
TRBJ2-1 13 TRBV27 ASSRLGEAGNEQF
TRBJ2-3 9 TRBV20-1 SGPLGDTQY
TRBJ1-5 15 TRBV19 ASSIDEGTASLQPQH
TRBJ2-2 18 TRBV23-1 ASSQMDPGLAEQNTGELF
TRBJ2-3 12 TRBV19 ASKVTSGRDTQY
TRBJ1-1 11 TRBV30 AWSVCSNTEAF
TRBJ2-7 9 TRBV6-1 ASSWAYEQY
TRBJ2-6 15 TRBV9 ASSPPLGRSGANVLT
TRBJ2-1 13 TRBV9 ASSPRLAANNEQF
TRBJ1-1 12 TRBV29-1 SVPPAGTGGRAF